This TCR beta chain emerged from a study of siplizumab effects on memory and regulatory T cells. Study outcomes and limitations: No naive or memory phenotype could be assigned to roughly 80-95% of proliferating clones. Unstimulated naive T cells seemed to show more diversity than memory cells did, and they also seemed to be among the major contributors to the alloresponse.

The CDR3 has 13 residues. Profiling relied on immunoSEQ multiplex PCR, and the TCRdb table lists in-frame clones only, not all of them. The table has under 140,000 clones, 92% seen once; the top ten hold approximately 1.2%. Turning to this clone: Its antigen is currently unknown.

Source material: CD4+ T cells sorted from blood. This TCR derives from a human donor in good health. The chain has TRBV21-1 and TRBJ1-1. TRBV21-1 is a documented pseudogene. The CDR3 spells CASSNHTNTEAFF. The CDR3 DNA follows: TGTGCCAGCAGCAACCATACGAACACTGAAGCTTTCTTT.